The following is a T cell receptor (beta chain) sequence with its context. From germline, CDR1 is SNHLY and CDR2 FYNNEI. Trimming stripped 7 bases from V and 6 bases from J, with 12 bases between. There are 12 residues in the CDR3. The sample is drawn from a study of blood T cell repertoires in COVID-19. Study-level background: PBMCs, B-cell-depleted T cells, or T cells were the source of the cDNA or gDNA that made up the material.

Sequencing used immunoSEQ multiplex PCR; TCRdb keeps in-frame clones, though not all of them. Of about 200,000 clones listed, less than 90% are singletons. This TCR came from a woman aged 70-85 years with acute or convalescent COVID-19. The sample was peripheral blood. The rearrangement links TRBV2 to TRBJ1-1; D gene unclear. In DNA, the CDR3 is TGTGCCAGCAAGCGGGAAGCGCCTGAAGCTTTCTTT. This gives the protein CASKREAPEAFF.